Listed below are T cell receptor beta chains from one sample, sequenced in a study of T cell repertoires in ileal Crohn's disease. Sequencing used immunoSEQ multiplex PCR; TCRdb keeps in-frame clones, though not all of them. The table records 11,000 to 15,000 clones, 78% of them present only once. The sequencing input was ileal tissue. The origin of the receptors is an adult with Crohn's disease. CDR3s include the opening cysteine and the closing phenylalanine or tryptophan. The D gene is left open where the match is weak. Size is stated for part of the rows, as once, few or many counts, or as a class when the clone is expanded.

clone_size j_call v_call d_call cdr3_nt cdr3_aa
- TRBJ2-7 TRBV5-4 - TGTGCCAGCAGCTTCAACAGGGCGTACGAGCAGTACTTC CASSFNRAYEQYF
- TRBJ2-2 TRBV5-4 - TGTGCCAGCAGCTTGGAGAGGTCAGCGAACACCGGGGAGCTGTTTTTT CASSLERSANTGELFF
- TRBJ2-1 TRBV13 TRBD2 TGTGCCAGCAGCCCTATATTAGCGGGAGGGTCCTACAATGAGCAGTTCTTC CASSPILAGGSYNEQFF
- TRBJ2-7 TRBV30 - TGTGCCTGGAGTGTATCCCACTACGAGCAGTACTTC CAWSVSHYEQYF
- TRBJ2-3 TRBV25-1 TRBD2 TGTGCCAGCAGTGAGGCCGGACGGGGGGGTTTAGATACGCAGTATTTT CASSEAGRGGLDTQYF
- TRBJ2-7 TRBV19 - TGTGCCAGTAGTATAGATCCAGGGGAAGGGTCGTACGAGCAGTACTTC CASSIDPGEGSYEQYF
large TRBJ2-7 TRBV14 - TGTGCCAGCAGCCACCCGACAGGCCCCTACGAGCAGTACTTC CASSHPTGPYEQYF
- TRBJ2-7 TRBV4-2 TRBD1 TGTGCCAGCAGCCAAGGGGGACAGGGGTTCTACGAGCAGTACTTC CASSQGGQGFYEQYF
- TRBJ2-3 TRBV10-3 TRBD2 TGTGCCATCAGTGAGGGGCGGGAGTTGAATACGCAGTATTTT CAISEGRELNTQYF
few TRBJ1-1 TRBV7-3 TRBD1 TGTGCCAGCAGCTTCGACAGGGGGAGGGAAGCTTTCTTT CASSFDRGREAFF
- TRBJ1-6 TRBV27 - TGTGCCAGCAGCCGAACGTCGGCGGATAATAATTCACCCCTCCACTTT CASSRTSADNNSPLHF
once TRBJ1-5 TRBV5-1 - TGCGCCAGCAGCTTGGCAGGGGAGAATCAGCCCCAGCATTTT CASSLAGENQPQHF
- TRBJ1-1 TRBV29-1 - TGCAGCGGAACCGAATACTGGACAAAAGAAGCTTTCTTT CSGTEYWTKEAFF
- TRBJ1-2 TRBV20-1 - TGCAGTGCTCAAAGGACTAATGGCTACACCTTC CSAQRTNGYTF
- TRBJ1-4 TRBV27 - TGTGCCAGCAGTTTAGTAGTAGGCCCGGCGGGGCGAAAACTGTTTTTT CASSLVVGPAGRKLFF
- TRBJ1-1 TRBV12-5 - TGTGCTAGTGGCACCGACAGGTGGGGGTCTGAAGCTTTCTTT CASGTDRWGSEAFF
- TRBJ2-3 TRBV30 TRBD2 TGTGCCTGGACTTCGGGACTAGCGGGGAACACAGATACGCAGTATTTT CAWTSGLAGNTDTQYF
- TRBJ1-3 TRBV6-1 - TGTGCCAGCATTTGGAGCTCTGGAAACACCATATATTTT CASIWSSGNTIYF
- TRBJ2-1 TRBV13 TRBD2 TGTGCCAGCAGCTACACCGGGACTAGCGGTATGAATGAGCAGTTCTTC CASSYTGTSGMNEQFF
few TRBJ1-5 TRBV4-1 - TGCGCCAGCAGCCAAGTCTATCAGGGCGATTTGAGCAATCAGCCCCAGCATTTT CASSQVYQGDLSNQPQHF
- TRBJ2-7 TRBV30 TRBD1 TGTGCCCGCGCGGACAGGGGGCGTGGGCAGTACTTC CARADRGRGQYF
- TRBJ2-3 TRBV5-1 TRBD2 TGCGCCAGCAGCTTGGACGGGGGGGGGACAGATACGCAGTATTTT CASSLDGGGTDTQYF
- TRBJ2-3 TRBV15 - TGTGCCACCAGCACAGGTATCGTAGGCACAGATACGCAGTATTTT CATSTGIVGTDTQYF
- TRBJ2-7 TRBV5-6 - TGTGCCAGCAGCTGGGTCGTAGGGAGCGGTTCCTACGAGCAGTACTTC CASSWVVGSGSYEQYF
- TRBJ1-1 TRBV20-1 - TGCAGTGCTAGGGGGGCCCCTGAAGCTTTCTTT CSARGAPEAFF
- TRBJ1-3 TRBV30 TRBD1 TGTGCCTACCTGGACAGGGGAAACACCATATATTTT CAYLDRGNTIYF
few TRBJ2-1 TRBV7-2 TRBD2 TGTGCCAGCAGCCTTTTCGGGACTAGCGGGGGGGCTGAGCAGTTCTTC CASSLFGTSGGAEQFF
medium-sized TRBJ2-7 TRBV5-1 TRBD2 TGCGCCAGCAGCGATCAGACGGGGGGGCCCCACGAGCAGTACTTC CASSDQTGGPHEQYF
- TRBJ2-7 TRBV6-1 - TGTGCCAGCAGTGGCCGTGGACAGAATAACTACGAGCAGTACTTC CASSGRGQNNYEQYF
- TRBJ2-4 TRBV7-8 - TGTGCCAGCAGCTTAGCCGGGTGGAAAGGCATTCAGTACTTC CASSLAGWKGIQYF
- TRBJ2-7 TRBV7-2 TRBD2 TGTGCCAGCAGCTCTCCCCTAGCGGGAGTTCACGAGCAGTACTTC CASSSPLAGVHEQYF
- TRBJ2-3 TRBV9 - TGTGCCAGCAGCGTGACCCCGGGAGTTAGCACAGATACGCAGTATTTT CASSVTPGVSTDTQYF
few TRBJ1-4 TRBV18 TRBD1 TGTGCCAGCTCACCACAGGGGGCGCGAGAAAAACTGTTTTTT CASSPQGAREKLFF
- TRBJ2-5 TRBV4-2 TRBD2 TGTGCCAGCAGCCACGGACTAGCGGGGGGGCCGGCAGAGACCCAGTACTTC CASSHGLAGGPAETQYF
- TRBJ2-7 TRBV11-2 TRBD2 TGTGCCAGCAGCTCAGAGTCCCTAGCGGGAAAAAGCTCCTACGAGCAGTACTTC CASSSESLAGKSSYEQYF
few TRBJ1-5 TRBV5-4 - TGTGCCAGCAGCGCTGACAGAGCAGGGCCCCAGCATTTT CASSADRAGPQHF
few TRBJ2-7 TRBV11-2 - TGTGCCAGCAGCCAAAGAGGACAGTCCTACGAGCAGTACTTC CASSQRGQSYEQYF
- TRBJ1-1 TRBV6-4 - TGTGCCAGCAGTTCTACAGGGATAGCTTTCTTT CASSSTGIAFF
- TRBJ1-1 TRBV6-5 - TGTGCCAGCAGGACAGGGAACACTGAAGCTTTCTTT CASRTGNTEAFF
- TRBJ1-1 TRBV7-9 - TGTGCCAGCAGCTTAGGACAGAAGAACACTGAAGCTTTCTTT CASSLGQKNTEAFF
- TRBJ1-3 TRBV6-1 TRBD1 TGTGCCAGCAGTGCCAGGGGGCGAAGAAACACCATATATTTT CASSARGRRNTIYF
- TRBJ1-2 TRBV30 TRBD1 TGTGCCTGGAGTGTGCAGGGGGCCTATGGCTACACCTTC CAWSVQGAYGYTF
- TRBJ2-3 TRBV7-9 TRBD1 TGTGCCAGCAGCCAGCCCCGGGACAGGGGCACAGATACGCAGTATTTT CASSQPRDRGTDTQYF
- TRBJ2-1 TRBV15 - TGTGCCACCAAGCAGCGGTTGGGAAATGAGCAGTTCTTC CATKQRLGNEQFF
once TRBJ1-2 TRBV5-4 TRBD1 TGTGCCAGCAGCGAGTCTTACAGGGGTAACTATGGCTACACCTTC CASSESYRGNYGYTF
- TRBJ2-2 TRBV5-1 - TGCGCCAGCATGGCGGGCCGAAACACCGGGGAGCTGTTTTTT CASMAGRNTGELFF
- TRBJ1-2 TRBV5-4 - TGTGCCAGCAGCTACCCGGGGAACAGGGCTGGCTACACCTTC CASSYPGNRAGYTF
- TRBJ1-5 TRBV2 - TGTGCCAGCAGTGAGCAGGGCAATCAGCCCCAGCATTTT CASSEQGNQPQHF
- TRBJ1-5 TRBV5-6 - TGTGCCAGCAGCTTGACAGCCAATCAGCCCCAGCATTTT CASSLTANQPQHF
- TRBJ2-3 TRBV9 TRBD1 TGTGCCAGCAGCTTTCGACAGGGAACGGATACGCAGTATTTT CASSFRQGTDTQYF
- TRBJ2-6 TRBV6-1 - TGTGCCAGCAGTGCACTGATTACCTCTGGGGCCAACGTCCTGACTTTC CASSALITSGANVLTF
few TRBJ2-5 TRBV5-1 - TGCGCCAGCAGCTTGGACGGTCTCCCCCAAGAGACCCAGTACTTC CASSLDGLPQETQYF
- TRBJ1-1 TRBV18 TRBD1 TGTGCCAGCTCACCACCGACAGGGTACACTGAAGCTTTCTTT CASSPPTGYTEAFF
- TRBJ2-7 TRBV29-1 - TGCAGCGCTATTACGACAGGTGAGGCTACCGAGCAGTACTTC CSAITTGEATEQYF